The following is a T cell receptor (beta chain) sequence with its context. Antigen unknown. The sample comes from a study of regulatory dendritic cells for organ transplantation. At the level of the study: LPS was added to dendritic cell cultures on day 6.

General study findings and limits: Resting memory CD8+ T cells held the most alloreactive clonotypes. Memory CD8+ clonal expansion seemed more limited with regulatory than mature dendritic cells. Naive T cells showed high diversity, memory cells less, memory CD8+ least.

Profiling relied on immunoSEQ multiplex PCR, and the TCRdb table lists in-frame clones only, not all of them. In the table there are about 17,000 clones, roughly 80% of which are singletons. Allogeneic regulatory or mature dendritic cells were co-cultured for less than 6 days with CFSE-labeled sorted T cells at 1:10. CDR1 is SGDLS, CDR2 YYNGEE, per germline. This CDR3 is built from 15 residues. The V and J ends lost 4 bases and 4 bases respectively, with 17 bases between them. This chain uses TRBV9 with TRBJ1-1; D gene ambiguous. This TCR derives from a human donor in good health. Sequencing was performed on memory CD4+ T cells from blood cultured with regulatory dendritic cells. Subset specified: CD45RO+ memory T cells. CDR3 nucleotides: TGTGCCAGCAGCCCCCATCCCTTGGGAGGCACTGAAGCTTTCTTT. It encodes CASSPHPLGGTEAFF.